One TCR beta chain is described in this entry. This sample is part of a study of blood T cell repertoires in COVID-19. Study-wide background: Italy, Spain and the United States were the sources of the convalescent and acute COVID-19 samples. PBMCs, B-cell-depleted T cells, or T cells were the source of the cDNA or gDNA that made up the material.

CDR1 and CDR2 from the germline V gene are MDHEN and SYDVKM. V was pared by 5 bases and J by 0 bases, with 18 bases between. This CDR3 contains 17 residues. Assignments of participants to cohorts depended upon their own reported clinical history. Clones were sequenced by immunoSEQ multiplex PCR, and TCRdb holds only the in-frame ones, with some missing. The sample gives roughly 330,000 clones, roughly 86% of which show up once; under 5.5% is in the top ten. The material sequenced was PBMCs or T cells enriched from blood (not recorded which). V is TRBV28 and J is TRBJ2-3; weak D call: TRBD1 (5 bases). The source of this sequence is a woman in her thirties who had recovered from COVID-19. CDR3 coding DNA: TGTGCCAGCAGTCTCGCTGGACATTCCTCTAGCACAGATACGCAGTATTTT. This translates into CASSLAGHSSSTDTQYF.